This TCR beta chain originates from a study of T cells in Graves' hyperthyroidism and ophthalmopathy. Findings of the study overall: Among clonotypes expanded in thyroid above 0.001, most were also found in blood.

The diagnostic basis comprised clinical symptoms, serum thyroxine and TRAb, thyroid ultrasound and orbital computed tomography. Amplification of TCR beta CDR3 regions was performed using RNA transcripts as template. HTBI primers were the set used in a first-round RT-PCR of the TCR CDR3. TCRdb re-derived calls from the multiplex PCR reads in MiXCR, one entry per CDR3 protein. This table has roughly 93,000 distinct CDR3 sequences, around 42% appearing once. A few counts support this clonotype. Its target is unknown. The germline V and J ends were trimmed by 7 bases and 4 bases, with 18 bases remaining between them. The CDR3 is made up of 15 amino acids. Germline loops: CDR1 SGDLS, CDR2 YYNGEE.

The chain joins TRBV9 to TRBJ1-5, with a possible D match to TRBD1 (5 bases). The sequenced sample consisted of peripheral blood or thyroid tissue (not recorded which). The source is a woman in her thirties with Graves' hyperthyroidism. The CDR3 DNA follows: TGTGCCAGCTCACCAGGGCTCGACAGAAATCAGCCCCAGCATTTT. Amino acids: CASSPGLDRNQPQHF.